This section outlines one T cell receptor beta chain sequence together with its context. The antigen is unknown. The CDR3 sequence is 15 residues long. Per germline, CDR1 SGHDT and CDR2 YYEEEE. The V end lost 0 bases, the J end lost 6 bases, and 14 bases lay between the germline ends. Only in-frame clones appear in the TCRdb table, and some are missing; sequencing was by immunoSEQ multiplex PCR. The profile shows 85,000 to 130,000 clones, over 75% of them singletons. Every patient had mismatch repair deficiency by PCR or immunohistochemistry. TCRs were sequenced from three patients responding to pembrolizumab. The sample belongs to a study of PD-1 blockade in mismatch repair-deficient tumors. Background on the study: Patients had about 13 mismatch repair-deficient cancer types and were previously treated and progressing.

Study-level results: Rapid post-treatment expansion, then contraction, generally preceding radiologic response, marked tumor-resident clones.

The sample was peripheral blood, taken 36 weeks after starting pembrolizumab. The chain couples TRBV5-6 to TRBJ2-3, with D possibly TRBD1 on 6 matching bases. This receptor was taken from an adult with mismatch repair-deficient cancer. In DNA, the CDR3 is TGTGCCAGCAGCTTGGCGGGACAAGTAATTGATACGCAGTATTTT. Translating gives CASSLAGQVIDTQYF.